This TCR beta chain was captured by sequencing in a study of cytotoxic CD8 clonotypes in ibrutinib-treated CLL. About the research overall: Among the patients, about a dozen presented as relapsed/refractory and approximately 14 as treatment-naive; roughly 17 showed unmutated IGHV. Responses comprised approximately 24 partial and 2 complete; at median roughly 66 months, roughly 15 remained remitted and around twelve progressed. Study-level results: The clonality rise at ibrutinib response reflected private clonotype expansion.

On this clone itself: Its antigen is undetermined.

Depths of 1 in 200,000 to 1 in 1 million T cells were the sequencing target. Clones were sequenced by immunoSEQ multiplex PCR, and TCRdb holds only the in-frame ones, with some missing. The top ten clones hold 6.5% to 8.5% of a sample with some 300,000 clones, approximately 80% of them seen once. Unmatched junction bases numbered 5, after V lost 5 bases and J lost 5 bases. Looked up from germline, CDR1 is LNHDA and CDR2 is SQIVND (reference sequence). The CDR3 consists of 14 residues. The TCR comes from a human donor with chronic lymphocytic leukemia. The material was PBMCs, obtained before ibrutinib treatment. V is TRBV19 and J is TRBJ2-7; 11 bases fit TRBD1. DNA of the CDR3: TGTGCCAGTAGTTCCGGGACAGGGGGTCACGAGCAGTACTTC. Residues: CASSSGTGGHEQYF.